This TCR beta chain was documented in a study of T cell clones after liver transplantation. Overall study: Three of eight recipients were HCV-positive; others had non-autoimmune, non-viral indications. Samples came pre-transplant, pre-randomization before withdrawal, and post-randomization after withdrawal ended. Findings and limits, study-wide: In most of the 8 subjects, circulating graft-donor-reactive CD4 TCRbeta sequences fell significantly after transplant.

Using immunoSEQ multiplex PCR, the repertoire was profiled, and TCRdb retains in-frame clones only, with some absent. Altogether some 80,000 clones are present, approximately 81% being singletons, with the ten largest covering 2.1%. This clone is labeled as medium-sized. Its antigen is not known. V lost 5 bases to trimming and J lost 2 bases; unmatched junction nucleotides: 1. The CDR3 runs to 13 residues. Germline V gene data show CDR1 as SGHDT and CDR2 as YYEEEE. The sample was CD4+ T cells from blood, taken less than 50 months after liver transplant. This receptor was obtained from a human patient who received a liver transplant. Part of the T cells may come from the graft donor. V and J are TRBV5-6 and TRBJ1-3; 7 bases line up with TRBD1. The DNA of the CDR3 is TGTGCCAGCAGGACAGGGACTGGAAACACCATATATTTT. It is translated as CASRTGTGNTIYF.